The 30 T cell receptor beta chains given below trace back to one sample, sequenced in a study of early T cells in non-severe SARS-CoV-2 infection. TCRdb ran MiXCR on the 5' RACE reads and lists one entry per CDR3 protein. Here the sample spans around 67,000 distinct CDR3 sequences, roughly 10% being singletons. Sequences were obtained from whole blood. Receptors were obtained from an adult who was a healthcare worker with PCR-confirmed SARS-CoV-2 infection or an uninfected control (not recorded which).

There are many counts of this clonotype. The chain combines TRBV3-1 with TRBJ2-3, with TRBD1 as a possible D gene (6 bases). Germline V gene lookup returns CDR1 LGHDT and CDR2 YNNKEL (reference sequence). CDR3 size: 15 residues. Trimming left V 3 bases short and J 5 bases short, with 15 bases between. The CDR3 region has the DNA TGTGCCAGCAGCCAGGACAGAAGAGCCGGAGATACGCAGTATTTT. Translated: CASSQDRRAGDTQYF.

This clonotype was counted ten times or more. The J gene is TRBJ2-4, the V gene TRBV7-3, with 8 positions matching TRBD2. Germline V CDR1 and CDR2: SGHTA, FQGTGA. V dropped 5 bases and J dropped 10; count of bases not matched to a gene: 16. CDR3 length equals 16 residues. CDR3 region: CASSPGSAAGVGIQYF. The DNA for the CDR3 is TGTGCCAGCAGCCCCGGGTCGGCAGCGGGAGTAGGTATTCAGTACTTC.

This clonotype was counted at least ten times. The chain links TRBV7-9 to TRBJ1-1; 7 bases fit TRBD1. The CDR3 spans 14 residues. V was pared by 6 bases and J by 6 bases, with 10 bases of the junction left unmatched. Germline values: CDR1 SEHNR, CDR2 FQNEAQ (reference sequence). This chain's CDR3 is CASSLGQARAEAFF. DNA for the CDR3: TGTGCCAGCAGTCTTGGACAGGCCAGAGCTGAAGCTTTCTTT.

This clonotype was counted at least ten times. V usage is TRBV2 and J usage is TRBJ1-3, with 10 bases lining up with TRBD1. The V and J ends lost 3 bases and 1 base, in that order; junction bases with no gene match: 3. CDR3 length equals 16 residues. Looked up from germline, CDR1 is SNHLY and CDR2 is FYNNEI. As DNA, the CDR3 is TGTGCCAGCAGTGAGGACAGGGGGTTTTCTGGAAACACCATATATTTT. It codes for CASSEDRGFSGNTIYF.

This clonotype came up many times. This chain joins TRBV7-2 and TRBJ2-3; TRBD2 agrees at 8 bases. The CDR3 has 16 amino acids. The V segment lost 3 bases and the J segment 5 bases; nucleotides outside the gene matches: 10. In germline, CDR1 is SGHTA, CDR2 FQGNSA. The CDR3 region is CASSFRDRGGGDTQYF. The CDR3 nucleotides are TGTGCCAGCAGCTTCCGAGACCGGGGGGGCGGAGATACGCAGTATTTT.

The V and J genes are TRBV29-1 and TRBJ1-4; D is unclear. The V and J ends lost 7 bases and 5 bases respectively, with 17 bases between them. Per germline, CDR1 SQVTM and CDR2 ANQGSEA. The CDR3 has 14 residues. The CDR3 reads CSASPRGTNEKLFF. CDR3 bases: TGCAGCGCCTCGCCCAGAGGTACAAATGAAAAACTGTTTTTT.

This clonotype has at least ten counts. CDR3 in DNA: TGCGCCAGCAGCCAGGGGACTTTTGGCACTGAAGCTTTCTTT. Residues: CASSQGTFGTEAFF. The rearrangement joins TRBV5-1 to TRBJ1-1; tentatively, D is TRBD1 (6 bases). Deletions cut 4 bases from V and 4 bases from J, with 14 bases between. This CDR3 has 14 residues. From germline, CDR1 is SGHRS and CDR2 YFSETQ. Variable domain in full (rest from reference TRBV5-1 and TRBJ1-1): KAGVTQTPRYLIKTRGQQVTLSCSPISGHRSVSWYQQTPGQGLQFLFEYFSETQRNKGNFPGRFSGRQFSNSRSEMNVSTLELGDSALYLCASSQGTFGTEAFFGQGTRLTVV.

This clonotype was counted many times. The chain uses TRBV11-2 and TRBJ2-3, with D perhaps TRBD2 (5 bases). The CDR3 is made up of 14 amino acids. V was trimmed by 5 bases and J by 1 base, leaving 10 bases between them. Germline V lookup: CDR1 SGHAT, CDR2 FQNNGV. CDR3 nucleotides: TGTGCCAGCAGCCCGTTACTAGGCACAGATACGCAGTATTTT. This gives the protein CASSPLLGTDTQYF.

This chain links TRBV28 with TRBJ2-7; no definite D call. With 7 bases removed from V and 1 base from J, the gap between germline ends came to 8 bases. Germline assignment: CDR1 MDHEN and CDR2 SYDVKM. This CDR3 spans 12 amino acids. CDR3 residues: CASTAASYEQYF. The CDR3 DNA follows: TGTGCCAGCACGGCTGCGTCCTACGAGCAGTACTTC.

CDR3 protein: CASSLDGVYYEQYF. CDR3 nucleotide sequence: TGTGCCAGCAGTCTAGACGGGGTTTACTACGAGCAGTACTTC. The chain employs TRBV7-9 and TRBJ2-7; possibly TRBD2 for D (5 bases). Germline V gene sequence: CDR1 SEHNR, CDR2 FQNEAQ (reference sequence). With 6 bases removed from V and 3 bases from J, the gap between germline ends came to 15 bases. This CDR3 region has 14 residues.

The chain links TRBV29-1 to TRBJ2-5, with D possibly being TRBD2 (5 bases). This CDR3 is built from 12 residues. The germline CDR1 and CDR2 sequences are SQVTM and ANQGSEA. Trimming took 3 bases from V and 5 from J, leaving 10 bases between them. CDR3 nucleotides: TGCAGCGTTGAGCGTTCGGGGGAGACCCAGTACTTC. This codes for CSVERSGETQYF. Full variable domain (remainder filled in from reference TRBV29-1 and TRBJ2-5): SAVISQKPSRDICQRGTSLTIQCQVDSQVTMMFWYRQQPGQSLTLIATANQGSEATYESGFVIDKFPISRPNLTFSTLTVSNMSPEDSSIYLCSVERSGETQYFGPGTRLLVL.

This clonotype was found a few times. V gene TRBV6-6 combines with J gene TRBJ2-5, with D possibly matching TRBD1 (5 bases). The CDR3 has 17 amino acids. Trimming took off 7 bases at V and 1 base at J, with 22 bases between the two ends. Germline CDR1 reads MNHNY; CDR2 reads SVGAGI (reference sequence). The DNA for the CDR3 is TGTGCCAGCAACGAATTGGGGCTGTTACGGATCCAAGAGACCCAGTACTTC. Translating gives CASNELGLLRIQETQYF.

This clonotype was detected only a few times. The chain is built from TRBV7-2 and TRBJ2-7; no definite D call. CDR3 length equals 15 residues. The V gene's germline CDR1 is SGHTA and CDR2 FQGNSA. Trimming cost V 2 bases and J 0 bases, with 11 bases left between them. CDR3 nucleotide sequence: TGTGCCAGCAGCTTACTGGACGTCTTCTCCTACGAGCAGTACTTC. Its translation is CASSLLDVFSYEQYF.

This clonotype was recorded only once. This chain uses TRBV7-3 with TRBJ1-1; possibly TRBD1 for D (5 bases). From germline, CDR1 is SGHTA and CDR2 FQGTGA. This CDR3 region has 16 residues. The germline V and J ends were trimmed by 1 base and 4 bases, with 16 bases remaining between them. DNA of the CDR3: TGTGCCAGCAGCTTAAGTCCGGGGACCGCGGGCACTGAAGCTTTCTTT. It codes for CASSLSPGTAGTEAFF.

This clonotype was counted ten times or more. The gene calls are TRBV3-1 and TRBJ2-7, with TRBD2 as a possible D gene (7 bases). This CDR3 has 13 amino acids. Trimming took 5 bases from V and 2 from J, leaving 10 bases between them. Germline values: CDR1 LGHDT, CDR2 YNNKEL (reference sequence). The chain's CDR3 is CASSGGAPYEQYF. Written as DNA, the CDR3 is TGTGCCAGCAGCGGGGGGGCTCCCTACGAGCAGTACTTC.

The rearrangement links TRBV2 to TRBJ2-7; no clear D. V was clipped by 4 bases and J by 2 bases, with 12 bases between them. Germline assignment: CDR1 SNHLY and CDR2 FYNNEI. CDR3 size: 14 residues. In nucleotides, the CDR3 is TGTGCCAGCAGTGGGCCTCTAGAAGCCTACGAGCAGTACTTC. Its translation: CASSGPLEAYEQYF.

The chain is built from TRBV7-9 and TRBJ1-1; TRBD1 aligns across 7 bases. The germline V gene has CDR1 SEHNR and CDR2 FQNEAQ (reference sequence). This CDR3 contains 13 residues. V shed 5 bases and J 8 bases; nucleotides not matched to a gene: 8. The chain's CDR3 is CASSLGTDREAFF. CDR3 DNA sequence: TGTGCCAGCAGCCTGGGGACAGATAGGGAAGCTTTCTTT.

In this sample, this clonotype turned up many times. This chain joins TRBV10-1 and TRBJ2-3, with unresolved D. The V end was cut by 0 bases, the J end by 2 bases, with 0 bases between. Per germline, CDR1 WNHNN and CDR2 SYGVQD (reference sequence). The CDR3 spans 12 residues. CDR3 amino acids: CASSESTDTQYF. CDR3 in DNA: TGCGCCAGCAGTGAGTCCACAGATACGCAGTATTTT.

This clonotype was recorded at least ten times. The gene calls are TRBV6-5 and TRBJ2-2, with D perhaps assigned TRBD1 or TRBD2 (5 bases each). The CDR3 contains 14 residues. V was pared by 0 bases and J by 7 bases, with 9 bases between. Germline values: CDR1 MNHEY, CDR2 SVGAGI. CDR3: CASSYSRGDGELFF. CDR3 sequence (DNA): TGTGCCAGCAGTTACTCGAGGGGTGACGGGGAGCTGTTTTTT.

This clonotype was found a few times. V is TRBV9 and J is TRBJ2-1; D is undetermined. The CDR3 extends over 13 amino acids. CDR1 and CDR2 from the germline V gene are SGDLS and YYNGEE. V lost 0 bases to trimming and J lost 6 bases, with 7 bases between them. Written as DNA, the CDR3 is TGTGCCAGCAGCGTAGGACACGTCAATGAGCAGTTCTTC. Translated: CASSVGHVNEQFF.

J is TRBJ2-3 and V is TRBV20-1, with D perhaps TRBD1 (6 bases). This CDR3 is built from 15 residues. Germline loops: CDR1 DFQATT, CDR2 SNEGSKA (reference sequence). V was cut by 0 bases and J by 2 bases, with 12 bases left in between. The CDR3 nucleotides are TGCAGTGCTAGAGATCAGGGGCCGGACACAGATACGCAGTATTTT. It translates to CSARDQGPDTDTQYF.

This chain joins TRBV7-3 and TRBJ2-3, with D maybe TRBD2 (5 bases). The germline CDR1 and CDR2 sequences are SGHTA and FQGTGA. Trimming cost V 10 bases and J 4 bases, with 12 bases left between them. The CDR3 runs 12 residues. CDR3 sequence: CATPQRADTQYF. CDR3 nucleotide sequence: TGTGCCACCCCCCAGAGGGCAGATACGCAGTATTTT.

This clonotype showed up many times. V is TRBV5-5 and J is TRBJ2-3; the D gene is possibly TRBD2 (5 bases). The CDR3 has 15 residues. The V end lost 3 bases, the J end lost 6 bases, and 17 bases lay between the germline ends. The V gene's germline CDR1 is SGHKS and CDR2 YYEKEE (reference sequence). The CDR3 sequence is CASSWEGLSYDTQYF. CDR3 sequence (DNA): TGTGCCAGCAGCTGGGAAGGACTTTCTTACGATACGCAGTATTTT.

A few counts support this clonotype. The chain links TRBV18 to TRBJ2-1; D gene ambiguous. The V end was cut by 6 bases, the J end by 5 bases, with 5 bases between. Per germline, CDR1 KGHSH and CDR2 LQKENI. The CDR3 length is 11 residues. The CDR3 here is CASSINNEQFF. The CDR3 nucleotides are TGTGCCAGCTCCATCAACAATGAGCAGTTCTTC.

Regarding this clonotype: A read error may explain this, as a much larger clone is one base away. J is TRBJ2-5 and V is TRBV18; no clear D. Germline V lookup: CDR1 KGHSH, CDR2 LQKENI. The CDR3 totals 15 residues. Trimming shortened V by 1 base and J by 5 bases, and 14 bases separated the two germline ends. The CDR3 nucleotides read TGTGCCAGCTCACCACTGAGCCCTCCGACGGAGACCCAGTACTTC. Translating it yields CASSPLSPPTETQYF.

The genes are TRBV6-5 and TRBJ2-7, with 9 bases matching TRBD2. Germline CDR1 reads MNHEY; CDR2 reads SVGAGI. Trimming removed 5 bases from V and 5 bases from J; junction bases left unmatched: 7. This CDR3 contains 14 residues. CDR3 DNA: TGTGCCAGCAGTCTCGGACTAGCGTATAACGAGCAGTACTTC. It translates to CASSLGLAYNEQYF.

This clonotype was observed a handful of times. This chain uses TRBV30 with TRBJ2-7, with 8 bases lining up with TRBD1. The CDR3 contains 13 residues. Trimming removed 7 bases from V and 5 bases from J; junction bases left unmatched: 10. Germline V CDR1 and CDR2: GTSNPN, SVGIG (reference sequence). CDR3 in amino acids: CASSDGQGHEQYF. DNA for the CDR3: TGTGCCTCCTCAGATGGACAGGGCCACGAGCAGTACTTC.

The V and J genes are TRBV30 and TRBJ2-7, with 8 bases that match TRBD2. V dropped 3 bases and J dropped 0; count of bases not matched to a gene: 1. This CDR3 comprises 13 residues. Germline V gene lookup returns CDR1 GTSNPN and CDR2 SVGIG (reference sequence). The CDR3 protein is CAWRGTSSYEQYF. CDR3 nucleotides: TGTGCCTGGAGGGGGACTAGCTCCTACGAGCAGTACTTC.

This chain joins TRBV7-6 and TRBJ1-6, with 8 bases matching TRBD1. Trimming cost V 5 bases and J 7 bases; bases outside gene matches: 4. The CDR3 runs 14 residues. Germline CDR1 and CDR2: SGHVS and FNYEAQ. CDR3 amino acids: CASSMGQANSPLHF. The CDR3 nucleotides are TGTGCCAGCAGCATGGGACAGGCGAATTCACCCCTCCACTTT.

This clonotype has ten or more counts. CDR3 nucleotides: TGCAGTGCTACGCGGACAGGGGCAGAGGAAAAACTGTTTTTT. Protein product: CSATRTGAEEKLFF. The chain links TRBV20-1 to TRBJ1-4, with TRBD1 matching 9 bases. This CDR3 region has 14 residues. The J segment lost 8 bases and the V segment lost 4 bases, leaving 8 bases of the junction unmatched. Germline-derived CDR1 and CDR2 are DFQATT and SNEGSKA (reference sequence).